This passage covers 16 T cell receptor beta chains from one sample sequenced in a study of T cell changes during pregnancy in multiple sclerosis. Measured with immunoSEQ multiplex PCR; TCRdb has only the in-frame clones, and not every one. The data show roughly 17,000 clones, approximately 86% seen once. Sample: CD8+ T cells from peripheral blood mononuclear cells, taken after pregnancy. The receptors originated from a female donor in good health, enrolled as a control in a pregnancy study.

This chain joins TRBV29-1 and TRBJ2-1; TRBD2 matches 9 bases. Germline CDR1 is SQVTM and CDR2 is ANQGSEA. The CDR3 runs to 14 residues. Trimming took 5 bases from V and 3 from J; bases not matched to a gene: 5. CDR3: CSVLAGRVYNEQFF. The CDR3 nucleotides are TGCAGCGTTCTAGCGGGAAGGGTCTACAATGAGCAGTTCTTC.

This clone was observed once. V usage is TRBV10-2 and J usage is TRBJ2-7, with D hard to call. The CDR3 has 13 amino acids. The germline V gene has CDR1 WSHSY and CDR2 SAAADI. V dropped 10 bases and J dropped 2 bases, with 15 bases sitting between them. In DNA, the CDR3 is TGCGCCACCACCCAGGCAGTACCCTACGAGCAGTACTTC. It is translated as CATTQAVPYEQYF.

The chain is built from TRBV19 and TRBJ2-7; 11 bases match TRBD2. In germline, CDR1 is LNHDA, CDR2 SQIVND (reference sequence). V gave up 4 bases and J gave up 3 bases; unmatched junction bases: 2. This CDR3 has 14 amino acids. The CDR3 sequence: CASSRGLAVYEQYF. The CDR3 nucleotides are TGTGCCAGTAGTAGGGGACTAGCGGTCTACGAGCAGTACTTC.

V is TRBV10-3 and J is TRBJ2-2; D is perhaps TRBD1 (6 bases). Trimming removed 7 bases at V and 2 bases at J, with 17 bases between. This CDR3 is 16 amino acids long. Germline V gene lookup returns CDR1 ENHRY and CDR2 SYGVKD. The CDR3: CAIKPATGHNTGELFF. The CDR3 DNA follows: TGTGCCATCAAACCGGCCACAGGGCATAACACCGGGGAGCTGTTTTTT.

The chain is built from TRBV6-4 and TRBJ2-5, with 7 positions matching TRBD2. The CDR3 is 13 residues long. The V segment lost 7 bases and the J segment 5 bases; nucleotides outside the gene matches: 7. Germline V gives CDR1 MRHNA, CDR2 SNTAGT. The CDR3 sequence: CASKNSGRETQYF. In nucleotides, the CDR3 is TGTGCCAGCAAAAATAGCGGGCGGGAGACCCAGTACTTC.

CDR3 nucleotides: TGTGCCAGCAGCTTAGAGACAGGGACTGAAGCTTTCTTT. Protein: CASSLETGTEAFF. The genes are TRBV7-9 and TRBJ1-1; 7 bases map to TRBD1. The CDR3 has 13 amino acids. Looked up from germline, CDR1 is SEHNR and CDR2 is FQNEAQ (reference sequence). With 1 base clipped from V and 5 bases from J, the junction kept 1 base outside the gene matches.

The CDR3 spells CASSLSGSGGSTDTQYF. DNA for the CDR3: TGTGCCAGCAGCTTAAGTGGTAGCGGGGGGTCGACAGATACGCAGTATTTT. The V and J genes are TRBV7-3 and TRBJ2-3; the match to TRBD2 covers 10 bases. The CDR3 is 17 amino acids. Germline trimming cut 1 base from V and 3 bases from J; bases unmatched to any gene: 7. Germline V gene lookup returns CDR1 SGHTA and CDR2 FQGTGA.

This clone was counted between two and nine times. CDR3 bases: TGCGCCAGCACAGGGGCTAACTATGGCTACACCTTC. Protein: CASTGANYGYTF. V and J are TRBV5-1 and TRBJ1-2; tentative D call: TRBD1 (6 bases). V lost 6 bases and J 0 bases, leaving 6 bases between the germline ends. This CDR3 comprises 12 residues. CDR1 SGHRS and CDR2 YFSETQ come from the germline V gene.

The chain uses TRBV21-1 and TRBJ2-5; the table names TRBD1, a call not compared with the DNA. TRBV21-1 is flagged as a pseudogene. CDR3 length: 15 amino acids. In nucleotides, the CDR3 is TGTGCCAGCAGCACCAGAACGGGGACAGGGGGGAACCGGTACTTC. Translated: CASSTRTGTGGNRYF.

The chain combines TRBV9 with TRBJ1-1; D gene ambiguous. CDR1 and CDR2 from the germline V gene are SGDLS and YYNGEE. The CDR3 contains 14 residues. V lost 0 bases to trimming and J lost 0 bases, with 6 bases between them. DNA of the CDR3: TGTGCCAGCAGCGTAGTCAGGATGAACACTGAAGCTTTCTTT. Its protein product is CASSVVRMNTEAFF.

This rearrangement joins TRBV4-1 to TRBJ1-4; 12 bases line up with TRBD1. The V gene's germline CDR1 is MGHRA and CDR2 YSYEKL. V was clipped by 0 bases and J by 7 bases; unmatched bases: 9. The CDR3 loop spans 18 amino acids. For the CDR3, the DNA is TGCGCCAGCAGCCAAGACGGGACAGGGGGCGAACCCTGTGAAAAACTGTTTTTT. Its protein is CASSQDGTGGEPCEKLFF.

The chain couples TRBV27 to TRBJ2-1, with D possibly TRBD1 on 6 matching bases. Trimming stripped 2 bases from V and 5 bases from J, with 10 bases between. Germline assignment: CDR1 MNHEY and CDR2 SMNVEV (reference sequence). There are 14 residues in the CDR3. DNA for the CDR3: TGTGCCAGCAGTTTAGTAGGGGGTCACAATGAGCAGTTCTTC. Translating it yields CASSLVGGHNEQFF.

The chain carries TRBV15 and TRBJ2-3; the D gene is possibly TRBD1 (6 bases). V was trimmed by 2 bases and J by 1 base, leaving 13 bases between them. The CDR3 has 16 amino acids. Per germline, CDR1 LNHNV and CDR2 YYDKDF (reference sequence). The CDR3 region is CATSRSRDKRTDTQYF. CDR3 nucleotide sequence: TGTGCCACCAGCAGATCCCGGGACAAACGCACAGATACGCAGTATTTT.

This chain links TRBV7-8 with TRBJ2-2; TRBD1 matches at 10 bases. Germline CDR1 is SGHVS and CDR2 is FQNEAQ. Trimming took 4 bases from V and 9 from J; bases not matched to a gene: 11. The CDR3 has 16 residues. CDR3 region: CASSWTGGGSGRELFF. DNA for the CDR3: TGTGCCAGCAGCTGGACAGGGGGTGGATCAGGCAGGGAGCTGTTTTTT.

V is TRBV5-6 and J is TRBJ2-7; TRBD2 is a possible D gene (5 bases). V lost 0 bases and J lost 7, with 11 bases in between. Per the germline V gene, CDR1 is SGHDT and CDR2 is YYEEEE. This CDR3 is 13 amino acids long. In nucleotides, the CDR3 is TGTGCCAGCAGCTTGGGCGGTCCGGGGGAGCAGTACTTC. Amino acids: CASSLGGPGEQYF.

J is TRBJ1-2 and V is TRBV27; the D gene is possibly TRBD1 (6 bases). Deletions cut 5 bases from V and 0 bases from J, with 16 bases between. The CDR3 contains 16 residues. Germline values: CDR1 MNHEY, CDR2 SMNVEV (reference sequence). This chain's CDR3 is CASSMNRDGPNYGYTF. DNA of the CDR3: TGTGCCAGCAGTATGAACAGGGACGGACCTAACTATGGCTACACCTTC.